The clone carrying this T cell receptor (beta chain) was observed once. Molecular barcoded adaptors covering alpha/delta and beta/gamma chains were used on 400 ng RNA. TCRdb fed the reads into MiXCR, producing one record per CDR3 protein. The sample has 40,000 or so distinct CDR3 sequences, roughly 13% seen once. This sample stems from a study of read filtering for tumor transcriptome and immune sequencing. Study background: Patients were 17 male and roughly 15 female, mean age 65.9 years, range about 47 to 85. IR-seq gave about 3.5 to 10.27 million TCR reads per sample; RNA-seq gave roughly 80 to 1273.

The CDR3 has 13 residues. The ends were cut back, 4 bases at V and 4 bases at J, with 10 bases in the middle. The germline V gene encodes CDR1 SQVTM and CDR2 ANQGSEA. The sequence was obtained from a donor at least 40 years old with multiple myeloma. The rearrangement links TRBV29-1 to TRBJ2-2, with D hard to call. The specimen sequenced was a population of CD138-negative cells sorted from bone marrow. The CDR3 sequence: CSVGDNFTGELFF. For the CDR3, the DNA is TGCAGCGTTGGAGACAATTTCACCGGGGAGCTGTTTTTT.